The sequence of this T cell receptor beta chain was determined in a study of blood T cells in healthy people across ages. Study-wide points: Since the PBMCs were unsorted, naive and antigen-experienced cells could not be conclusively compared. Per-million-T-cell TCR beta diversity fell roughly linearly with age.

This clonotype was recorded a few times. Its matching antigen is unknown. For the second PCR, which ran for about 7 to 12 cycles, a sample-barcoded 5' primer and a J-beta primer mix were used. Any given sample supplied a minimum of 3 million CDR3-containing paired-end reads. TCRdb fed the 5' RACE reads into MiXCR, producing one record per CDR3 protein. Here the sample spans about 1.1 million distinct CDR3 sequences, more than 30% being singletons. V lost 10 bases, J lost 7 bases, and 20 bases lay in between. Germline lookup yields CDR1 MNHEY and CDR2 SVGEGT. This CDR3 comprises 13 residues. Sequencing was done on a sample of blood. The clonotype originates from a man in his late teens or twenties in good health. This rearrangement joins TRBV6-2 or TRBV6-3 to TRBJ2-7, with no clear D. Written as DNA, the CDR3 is TGTGCCACCGGACCCACGCCCTTCAATGAGCAGTACTTC. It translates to CATGPTPFNEQYF.